This TCR beta chain was recorded in a study of blood T cell repertoires in COVID-19. At the level of the study: In each case, the material was cDNA or gDNA derived from T cells, B-cell-depleted T cells, or PBMCs.

Each participant's cohort was designated according to participant-reported clinical history. Authors' processing steps: Estimation of nucleated cell counts relied on the amplification of reference gene primers. Method: immunoSEQ multiplex PCR; TCRdb's copy keeps in-frame clones and lacks some. Clonal size and the V and J genes are those of that table, whereas D and trimming came from the DNA. The profile shows approximately 450,000 clones, 87% of them singletons. CDR3 size: 15 residues. Unmatched junction bases numbered 8, after V lost 3 bases and J lost 9 bases. CDR1 is SEHNR and CDR2 is FQNEAQ in the germline V gene (reference sequence).

Sequencing was carried out using PBMCs or T cells enriched from blood (not recorded which). This rearrangement joins TRBV7-9 to TRBJ1-6, with TRBD1 matching 7 bases. This sequence originates from a young woman with acute COVID-19. CDR3 DNA sequence: TGTGCCAGCAGCTTGAGTAGGACAGGTGGTTCACCCCTCCACTTT. This gives the protein CASSLSRTGGSPLHF.